What follows is one T cell receptor (beta chain) and its context. The antigen is unknown. CDR1 SGHRS and CDR2 YFSETQ come from the germline V gene. The CDR3 is made up of 13 amino acids. J gave up 4 bases and V 4 bases, and 3 bases lay outside the gene matches. This entry belongs to a study of response to subunit inactivated influenza vaccine. The study, taken as a whole, reports: Authors proposed each seasonal influenza vaccination draws in few new T cells.

Using its own MiXCR run on the RT-PCR reads, TCRdb lists one record per CDR3 protein. The table lists under 200,000 distinct CDR3 sequences, around 10% of them singletons. The chain couples TRBV5-1 to TRBJ2-7; 9 bases match TRBD2. The TCR originated in a man in his fifties or sixties who received an inactivated influenza vaccine. The input for sequencing was CD8+ T cells sorted from PBMCs, taken about 24 months after vaccination. The CDR3 bases are TGCGCCAGCAGCACCGGACTAGCGTACGAGCAGTACTTC. Residues: CASSTGLAYEQYF. The whole variable domain, filled in from reference TRBV5-1 and TRBJ2-7, reads KAGVTQTPRYLIKTRGQQVTLSCSPISGHRSVSWYQQTPGQGLQFLFEYFSETQRNKGNFPGRFSGRQFSNSRSEMNVSTLELGDSALYLCASSTGLAYEQYFGPGTRLTVT.